Listed below are T cell receptor beta chains from one sample, sequenced in a study of shared clonotypes between healthy human individuals. Repertoires were generated with immunoSEQ multiplex PCR, while TCRdb's copy carries only in-frame clones and drops some. The table shows approximately 710,000 clones, with roughly 91% occurring only once. The sequenced sample consisted of memory CD8+ T cells from PBMCs. The receptors come from a man in his late teens or twenties in good health. Some clones in this sample may be carry-over from other donors' samples. CDR3s include the opening cysteine and the closing phenylalanine or tryptophan. D genes are given only for firm matches.

d_call	v_call	cdr3_length	j_call	cdr3_aa	cdr3_nt
TRBD1	TRBV4-2	14	TRBJ1-2	CASSRHGQGESYTF	TGTGCCAGCAGCCGACACGGACAGGGGGAGAGCTACACCTTC
NA	TRBV28	16	TRBJ2-1	CASSFPGQWNYNEQFF	TGTGCCAGCAGTTTCCCCGGACAGTGGAACTACAATGAGCAGTTCTTC
NA	TRBV30	11	TRBJ2-1	CAWSDWNEQFF	TGTGCCTGGAGTGATTGGAATGAGCAGTTCTTC
NA	TRBV6-6	16	TRBJ2-5	CASSYSGVQTQETQYF	TGTGCCAGCAGTTACTCCGGCGTACAGACCCAAGAGACCCAGTACTTC
TRBD1	TRBV19	18	TRBJ1-2	CASSPHVPGQLANYGYTF	TGTGCCAGTAGTCCCCACGTCCCGGGACAGTTAGCTAACTATGGCTACACCTTC
TRBD2	TRBV7-4	15	TRBJ2-1	CASSSGGYRDNEQFF	TGTGCCAGCAGCTCCGGGGGGTACAGAGACAATGAGCAGTTCTTC
NA	TRBV27	19	TRBJ1-5	CAGSSSRGGRTYSNQPQHF	TGTGCCGGGTCGAGTTCGCGGGGGGGGCGAACCTATAGCAATCAGCCCCAGCATTTT
TRBD2	TRBV2	16	TRBJ2-5	CASAVGPSGSQETQYF	TGTGCCAGCGCGGTGGGCCCTAGCGGCAGCCAAGAGACCCAGTACTTC
NA	TRBV13	13	TRBJ2-5	CASSPIGRETQYF	TGTGCCAGCAGCCCTATCGGTCGGGAGACCCAGTACTTC
TRBD2	TRBV9	17	TRBJ2-5	CASSVHWRGGMRETQYF	TGTGCCAGCAGCGTTCACTGGAGGGGAGGGATGAGGGAGACCCAGTACTTC
TRBD1	TRBV28	13	TRBJ2-5	CASRRTGPETQYF	TGTGCCAGCAGACGGACAGGGCCGGAGACCCAGTACTTC